This paragraph reports one T cell receptor (beta chain). Its antigen is unknown. Per-base qualities were not stored, and no clone one base away is much larger. TCRbeta CDR3 regions were amplified from genomic DNA using the immunoSEQ Assay, a bias-controlled multiplex PCR. Per the original workflow: Within the assay, amplification of reference gene primers was used to estimate how many nucleated cells each sample contained. To quantify the absolute abundance of each unique TCRbeta CDR3 rearrangement, sequence reads were collapsed and filtered. Productive Simpson clonality was computed per sample as the square root of Simpson's diversity index over productive rearrangements. TCRdb carries this immuneACCESS record with in-frame sequences only. Its versions omit some clonotypes, under half of them owing to an unresolved V gene in the studies checked, with the rest unexplained. V, J and clone size are taken as reported in that table, and D and trimming were inferred from the DNA itself. This sample holds roughly 380,000 clones; approximately 81% were observed only once. 3.5% to 4% of the sample comes from the top ten.

The data belong to a study of blood T cell repertoires in COVID-19 (TCRdb year 2020). Regarding the study in general: Samples from collaborators originated in the United States, Italy and Spain and spanned both the acute and convalescent phases of COVID-19. The prospective study material was composed of cDNA or gDNA derived from T cells, B-cell-depleted T cells, or PBMCs. Subjects who had been exposed to COVID-19, were actively infected with it, or had recovered from it provided the deeply sampled blood TCRbeta repertoires that made up the dataset. The repertoires were released in a freely available public database meant as a resource for research on the immune response to SARS-CoV-2. The samples were drawn from two sources: the first 160 participants of the ongoing ImmuneRACE study, and 950 to 1,500 subjects contributed by 6 global collaborators. The sample metadata nearly always contained a de-identified subject ID, COVID-19 status, age in years and sex. HLA class I and class II types, where available, came from metadata supplied by the sample provider rather than from assay-based typing.

Trimmed from V: 8 bases; trimmed from J: 5 bases; junction bases lacking a gene match: 10. The CDR3 spans 14 residues, from the cysteine through the phenylalanine. This entry keeps only the CDR3 DNA: 42 bases, framed from base 1. The germline V gene provides CDR1 MDHEN and CDR2 SYDVKM. Each collaborating institution followed its own protocols to collect whole blood in K2EDTA tubes. For TCRbeta analysis, collaborators shipped samples as frozen whole blood, isolated PBMCs, or DNA extracted from either of those sample types. Overall study results and their limits: How much clinical and demographic metadata was included differed by source and by participant, and the metadata was provided uncurated.

Rearrangement joined TRBV28 to TRBJ2-5, with 8 junctional bases fitting TRBD1. This clonotype was obtained from a woman aged 18 to 35 with acute or convalescent COVID-19. Sequencing was performed on peripheral blood. CDR3 reads: CASEEPGGRETQYF. At the DNA level, the sequence is TGTGCCAGCGAGGAGCCAGGGGGCAGGGAGACCCAGTACTTC.